The 17 T cell receptor beta chains in this list originate from one sample, sequenced in a study of blood T cell repertoires in COVID-19. Sequencing used immunoSEQ multiplex PCR; TCRdb keeps in-frame clones, though not all of them. Here the sample spans fewer than 600,000 clones, around nine tenths being singletons. Source material: PBMCs or T cells enriched from blood (not recorded which). The receptor source for this set is a woman in her 40s who had recovered from COVID-19.

The chain has TRBV15 and TRBJ1-4, with 9 positions matching TRBD1. CDR1 is LNHNV, CDR2 YYDKDF, per germline (reference sequence). V lost 3 bases and J lost 11; bases outside the gene matches: 13. The CDR3 length is 16 residues. Here the CDR3 DNA reads TGTGCCACCAGCAGTACAACAGGGGGCCCCTTAGGGAAACTGTTTTTT. Amino acid sequence: CATSSTTGGPLGKLFF.

The gene calls are TRBV3-1 (or the pseudogene TRBV3-2) and TRBJ2-3, with TRBD1 matching over 8 bases. CDR1 LGHDT and CDR2 YNNKEL come from the germline V gene (reference sequence). The CDR3 has 16 residues. V was pared by 6 bases and J by 3 bases, with 11 bases of the junction left unmatched. The DNA for the CDR3 is TGTGCCAGCAGTGTTAACAGGGGGAGCAATACAGATACGCAGTATTTT. As protein: CASSVNRGSNTDTQYF.

This chain joins TRBV5-1 and TRBJ2-7; 7 nucleotides agree with TRBD1. The CDR3 has 15 amino acids. Trimming took 2 bases from V and 0 from J; bases not matched to a gene: 5. Germline CDR1 SGHRS, CDR2 YFSETQ. CDR3 in amino acids: CASSFGTVSSYEQYF. The CDR3 nucleotides are TGCGCCAGCAGCTTTGGGACAGTCAGCTCCTACGAGCAGTACTTC.

This chain connects TRBV24-1 to TRBJ2-7; D not resolved. The CDR3 extends over 11 amino acids. V lost 9 bases to trimming and J lost 8 bases, with 13 bases between them. Germline-derived CDR1 and CDR2 are KGHDR and SFDVKD. CDR3 DNA: TGTGCCACCTCTTCGACCGACAAGCAGTACTTC. This codes for CATSSTDKQYF.

The chain is built from TRBV28 and TRBJ2-2; D ambiguous. V lost 2 bases, J lost 7 bases, and 5 bases lay in between. The CDR3 runs 12 residues. Germline CDR1 and CDR2: MDHEN and SYDVKM. The CDR3 sequence: CASSLEVGELFF. CDR3 DNA: TGTGCCAGCAGTTTAGAGGTCGGGGAGCTGTTTTTT. The full variable domain, rest sourced from reference TRBV28 and TRBJ2-2, is DVKVTQSSRYLVKRTGEKVFLECVQDMDHENMFWYRQDPGLGLRLIYFSYDVKMKEKGDIPEGYSVSREKKERFSLILESASTNQTSMYLCASSLEVGELFFGEGSRLTVL.

The V and J genes are TRBV11-2 and TRBJ1-1; TRBD1 matches at 7 bases. V lost 6 bases and J lost 1; bases outside the gene matches: 11. The CDR3 has 16 amino acids. The germline CDR1 and CDR2 sequences are SGHAT and FQNNGV. CDR3 DNA: TGTGCCAGCAGTACCTTCGGACAGGATGCGAACACTGAAGCTTTCTTT. It encodes CASSTFGQDANTEAFF.

The count of this clone is one. The chain combines TRBV7-2 with TRBJ2-3; the match to TRBD2 covers 10 bases. The junction had 15 bases not matched to a gene; V was cut back by 5 bases and J by 4 bases. CDR1 is SGHTA, CDR2 FQGNSA, per germline. The length of the CDR3 is 18 residues. The CDR3 coding sequence is TGTGCCAGCAGCACCTACCGGAGACTAGCGGGTAGCGCAGATACGCAGTATTTT. Protein product: CASSTYRRLAGSADTQYF.

The gene calls are TRBV5-1 and TRBJ1-1; 7 nucleotides line up with TRBD1. The J segment lost 0 bases and the V segment lost 3 bases, leaving 14 bases of the junction unmatched. The CDR3 totals 18 residues. Germline V gene sequence: CDR1 SGHRS, CDR2 YFSETQ. CDR3 coding DNA: TGCGCCAGCAGCTACGGACAGGCCCGTTTTTTGGTGAACACTGAAGCTTTCTTT. Amino acids: CASSYGQARFLVNTEAFF.

V gene TRBV6-5 combines with J gene TRBJ1-1; D is undetermined. Germline values: CDR1 MNHEY, CDR2 SVGAGI. There are 12 residues in the CDR3. Trimming left V 6 bases short and J 5 bases short, with 10 bases between. CDR3 nucleotide sequence: TGTGCCAGCAGCAGGACTGGGACTGAAGCTTTCTTT. The encoded protein is CASSRTGTEAFF.

The chain has TRBV2 and TRBJ2-5, with D maybe TRBD2 (6 bases). Trimming stripped 4 bases from V and 3 bases from J, with 18 bases between. The CDR3 extends over 16 amino acids. Germline CDR1 and CDR2: SNHLY and FYNNEI. DNA of the CDR3: TGTGCCAGCAGTGCTCTCGCGGGGTGGGAGAAAGAGACCCAGTACTTC. Translating gives CASSALAGWEKETQYF.

The chain recombines TRBV19 with TRBJ2-7; 13 nucleotides agree with TRBD2. J lost 5 bases, V lost 8 bases, and 9 bases had no gene match. The germline V gene has CDR1 LNHDA and CDR2 SQIVND (reference sequence). The CDR3 is 15 residues long. The CDR3: CASRRLAGGRDEQYF. The DNA for the CDR3 is TGTGCCAGTCGGAGACTAGCGGGAGGTCGGGACGAGCAGTACTTC.

This clone was counted a single time. Distinct nucleotide sequences in the sample also encode this CDR3. The gene calls are TRBV28 and TRBJ2-7, with 7 bases fitting TRBD1. Germline V lookup: CDR1 MDHEN, CDR2 SYDVKM. CDR3 length equals 13 residues. The V gene end was trimmed by 4 bases and the J gene end by 1 base; junction bases not matched to a gene: 1. CDR3: CASSSGQSYEQYF. The CDR3 DNA is TGTGCCAGCAGTTCGGGACAGTCCTACGAGCAGTACTTC.

The chain recombines TRBV12-3 or TRBV12-4 with TRBJ1-1, with a possible D match to TRBD1 (6 bases). The CDR3 is 13 amino acids. V lost 6 bases to trimming and J lost 5 bases, with 13 bases between them. CDR3 sequence reads: CASRVQGGTEAFF. In nucleotides, the CDR3 is TGTGCCAGCAGGGTACAGGGTGGTACTGAAGCTTTCTTT.

This chain links TRBV4-3 with TRBJ2-3; D is undetermined. Germline V lookup: CDR1 LGHNA, CDR2 YSLEER. This CDR3 contains 16 residues. The V and J ends lost 4 bases and 4 bases respectively, with 18 bases between them. The DNA of the CDR3 is TGCGCCAGCAGCCTATCCAATTCCTACGAGGCAGATACGCAGTATTTT. Translated, it gives CASSLSNSYEADTQYF.

The chain employs TRBV19 and TRBJ2-1; D may be TRBD1 (5 bases). The CDR3 is 16 residues long. Trimming left V 7 bases short and J 4 bases short, with 20 bases between. Germline V gives CDR1 LNHDA, CDR2 SQIVND (reference sequence). The CDR3: CASMKTARPPYNEQFF. The CDR3 coding sequence is TGTGCCAGTATGAAGACAGCCCGACCGCCTTACAATGAGCAGTTCTTC.

Comments on this clone: An end of the junction differs from the germline gene, which may be a read error. This chain's CDR3 is CASSASRATNIQYF. The CDR3 DNA follows: TGCGCCAGCAGTGCGTCGAGGGCCACAAACATTCAGTACTTC. The gene calls are TRBV10-1 and TRBJ2-4, with D maybe TRBD2 (5 bases). CDR1 is WNHNN, CDR2 SYGVQD, per germline (reference sequence). The CDR3 length is 14 residues.

The chain recombines TRBV7-6 with TRBJ2-7; 7 bases map to TRBD2. Germline CDR1 reads SGHVS; CDR2 reads FNYEAQ. The CDR3 covers 17 residues. Losses at the gene ends were 5 bases for V and 7 bases for J; bases not matched to a gene: 20. The CDR3 nucleotides are TGTGCCAGCAGCCCTTTTACCGACCGGGACGGACTAGGGGAGCAGTACTTC. Amino acids: CASSPFTDRDGLGEQYF.